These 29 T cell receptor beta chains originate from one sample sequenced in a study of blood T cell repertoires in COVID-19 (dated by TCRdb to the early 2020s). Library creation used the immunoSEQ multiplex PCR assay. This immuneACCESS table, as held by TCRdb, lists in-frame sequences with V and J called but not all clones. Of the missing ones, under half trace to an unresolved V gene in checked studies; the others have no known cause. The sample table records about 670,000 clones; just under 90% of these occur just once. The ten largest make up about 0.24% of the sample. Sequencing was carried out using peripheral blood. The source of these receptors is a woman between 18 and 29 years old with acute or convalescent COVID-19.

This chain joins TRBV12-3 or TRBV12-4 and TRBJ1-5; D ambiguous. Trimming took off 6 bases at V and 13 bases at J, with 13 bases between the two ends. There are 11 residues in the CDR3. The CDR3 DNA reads TGTGCCAGCAGCCTCCGGGATCTTCAGCATTTT. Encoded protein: CASSLRDLQHF.

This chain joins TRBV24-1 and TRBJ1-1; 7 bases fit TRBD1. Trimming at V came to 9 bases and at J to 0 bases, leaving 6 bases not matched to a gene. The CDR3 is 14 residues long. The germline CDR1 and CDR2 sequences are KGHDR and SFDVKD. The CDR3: CATRETGVNTEAFF. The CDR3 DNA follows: TGTGCCACCCGGGAAACAGGGGTGAACACTGAAGCTTTCTTT.

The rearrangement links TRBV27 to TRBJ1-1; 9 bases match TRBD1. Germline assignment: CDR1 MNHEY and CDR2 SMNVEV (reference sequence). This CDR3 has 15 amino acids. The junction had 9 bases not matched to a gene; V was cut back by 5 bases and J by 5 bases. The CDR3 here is CASSRRTGEWTEAFF. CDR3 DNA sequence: TGTGCCAGCAGTCGCCGGACAGGGGAATGGACTGAAGCTTTCTTT.

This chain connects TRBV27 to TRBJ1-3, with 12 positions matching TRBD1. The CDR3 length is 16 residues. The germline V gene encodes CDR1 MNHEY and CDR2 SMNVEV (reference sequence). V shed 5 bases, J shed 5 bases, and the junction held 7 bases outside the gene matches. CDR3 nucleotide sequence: TGTGCCAGCAGTAAAATCGGGACAGGGGGCAGAAACACCATATATTTT. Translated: CASSKIGTGGRNTIYF.

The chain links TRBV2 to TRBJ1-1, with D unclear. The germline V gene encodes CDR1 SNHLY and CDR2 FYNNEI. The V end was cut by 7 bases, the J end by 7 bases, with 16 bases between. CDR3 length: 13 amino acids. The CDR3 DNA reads TGTGCCAGCATAATCGGGGAGATGTTTGAAGCTTTCTTT. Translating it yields CASIIGEMFEAFF.

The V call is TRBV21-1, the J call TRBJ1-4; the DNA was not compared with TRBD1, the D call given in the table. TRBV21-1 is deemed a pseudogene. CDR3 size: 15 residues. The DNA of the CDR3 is TGTGCCAGCAGCAAAGAGGCTACAGAAGATGAAAAACTGTTTTTT. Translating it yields CASSKEATEDEKLFF.

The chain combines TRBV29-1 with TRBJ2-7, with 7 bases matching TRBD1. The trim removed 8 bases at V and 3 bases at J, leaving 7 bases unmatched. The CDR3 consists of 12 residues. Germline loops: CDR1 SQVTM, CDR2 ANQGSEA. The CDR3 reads CSTMTGFYEQYF. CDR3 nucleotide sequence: TGCAGCACCATGACAGGGTTCTACGAGCAGTACTTC.

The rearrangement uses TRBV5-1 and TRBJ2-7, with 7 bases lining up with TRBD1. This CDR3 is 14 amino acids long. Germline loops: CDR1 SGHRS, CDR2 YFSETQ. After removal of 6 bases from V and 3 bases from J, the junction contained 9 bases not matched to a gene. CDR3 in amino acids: CASTLMGQNYEQYF. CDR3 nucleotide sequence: TGCGCCAGCACTCTTATGGGACAGAACTACGAGCAGTACTTC.

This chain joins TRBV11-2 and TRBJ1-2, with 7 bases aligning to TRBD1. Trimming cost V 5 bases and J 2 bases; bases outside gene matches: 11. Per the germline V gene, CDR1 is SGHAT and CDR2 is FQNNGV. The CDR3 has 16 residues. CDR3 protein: CASSRAALGQNYGYTF. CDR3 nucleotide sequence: TGTGCCAGCAGCCGGGCCGCGTTGGGACAGAACTATGGCTACACCTTC.

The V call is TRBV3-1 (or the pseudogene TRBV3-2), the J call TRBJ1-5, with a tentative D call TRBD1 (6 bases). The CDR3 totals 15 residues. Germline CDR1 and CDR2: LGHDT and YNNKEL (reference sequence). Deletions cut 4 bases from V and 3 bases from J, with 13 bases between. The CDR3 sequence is CASSPRGAHNQPQHF. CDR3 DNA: TGTGCCAGCAGCCCCCGGGGGGCGCACAATCAGCCCCAGCATTTT.

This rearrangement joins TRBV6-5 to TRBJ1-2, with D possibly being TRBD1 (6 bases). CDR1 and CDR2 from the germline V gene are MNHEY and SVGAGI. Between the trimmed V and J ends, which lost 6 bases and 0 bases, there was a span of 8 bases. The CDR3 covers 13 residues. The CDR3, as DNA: TGTGCCAGCAGGGGGACAACTAACTATGGCTACACCTTC. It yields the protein CASRGTTNYGYTF.

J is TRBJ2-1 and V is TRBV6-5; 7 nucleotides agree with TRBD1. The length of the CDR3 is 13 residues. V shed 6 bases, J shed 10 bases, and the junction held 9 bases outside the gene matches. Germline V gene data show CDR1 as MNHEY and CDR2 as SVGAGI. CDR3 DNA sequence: TGTGCCAGCAGCCGCATGAACAGGGGAGAGCAGTTCTTC. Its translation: CASSRMNRGEQFF.

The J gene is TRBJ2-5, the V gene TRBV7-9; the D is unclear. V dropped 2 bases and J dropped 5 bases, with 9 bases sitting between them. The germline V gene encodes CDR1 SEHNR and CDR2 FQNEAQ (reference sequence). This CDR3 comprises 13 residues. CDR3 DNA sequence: TGTGCCAGCAGCTTACAGCACAGCGAGACCCAGTACTTC. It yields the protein CASSLQHSETQYF.

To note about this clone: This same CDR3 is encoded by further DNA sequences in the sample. CDR3 residues: CASSPQGVGNTEAFF. CDR3 bases: TGTGCCAGCAGCCCCCAGGGGGTGGGGAACACTGAAGCTTTCTTT. J is TRBJ1-1 and V is TRBV7-9; TRBD1 matches at 7 bases. Germline V lookup: CDR1 SEHNR, CDR2 FQNEAQ (reference sequence). V was pared by 5 bases and J by 1 base, with 7 bases of the junction left unmatched. CDR3 length equals 15 residues.

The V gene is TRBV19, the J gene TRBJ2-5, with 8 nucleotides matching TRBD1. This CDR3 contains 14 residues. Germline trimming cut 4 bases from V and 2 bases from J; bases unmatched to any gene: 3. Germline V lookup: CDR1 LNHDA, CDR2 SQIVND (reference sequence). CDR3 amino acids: CASSSGTGQETQYF. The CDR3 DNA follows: TGTGCCAGTAGTAGCGGGACAGGACAAGAGACCCAGTACTTC.

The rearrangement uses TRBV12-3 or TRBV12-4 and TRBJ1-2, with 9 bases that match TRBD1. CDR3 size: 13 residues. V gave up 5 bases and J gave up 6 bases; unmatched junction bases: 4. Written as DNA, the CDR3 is TGTGCCAGCAGTCCCGGGACAGGGAATGGCTACACCTTC. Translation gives CASSPGTGNGYTF.

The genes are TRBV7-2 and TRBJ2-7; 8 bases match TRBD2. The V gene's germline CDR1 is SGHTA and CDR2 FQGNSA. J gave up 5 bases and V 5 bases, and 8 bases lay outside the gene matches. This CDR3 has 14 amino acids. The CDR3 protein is CASSSGLARHEQYF. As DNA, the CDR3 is TGTGCCAGCAGCAGCGGACTAGCCCGACACGAGCAGTACTTC.

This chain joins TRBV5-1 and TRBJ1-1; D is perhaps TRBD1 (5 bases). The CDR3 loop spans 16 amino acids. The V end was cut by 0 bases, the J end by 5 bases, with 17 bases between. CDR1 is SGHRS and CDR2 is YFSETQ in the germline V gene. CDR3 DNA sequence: TGCGCCAGCAGCTTGGGGGCCACAGGCCTCCGAACTGAAGCTTTCTTT. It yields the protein CASSLGATGLRTEAFF.

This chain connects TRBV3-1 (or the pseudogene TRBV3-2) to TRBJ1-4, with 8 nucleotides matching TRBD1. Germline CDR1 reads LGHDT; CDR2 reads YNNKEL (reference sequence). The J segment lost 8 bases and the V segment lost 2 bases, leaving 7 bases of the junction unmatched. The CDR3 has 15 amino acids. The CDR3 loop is CASSQTTGGNEKLFF. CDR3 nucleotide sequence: TGTGCCAGCAGCCAAACAACAGGGGGTAACGAAAAACTGTTTTTT.

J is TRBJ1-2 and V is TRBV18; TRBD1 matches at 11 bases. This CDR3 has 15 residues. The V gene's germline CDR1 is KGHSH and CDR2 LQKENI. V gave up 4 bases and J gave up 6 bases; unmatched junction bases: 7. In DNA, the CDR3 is TGTGCCAGCTCACTTGGAGGACAGGGGGCGAATGGCTACACCTTC. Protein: CASSLGGQGANGYTF.

CDR3 sequence reads: CASTQVRGHTEAFF. The CDR3 nucleotides read TGTGCCAGCACCCAAGTTAGGGGGCACACTGAAGCTTTCTTT. The V and J genes are TRBV27 and TRBJ1-1; 7 positions agree with TRBD1. The germline gives CDR1 MNHEY, CDR2 SMNVEV (reference sequence). V dropped 7 bases and J dropped 3; count of bases not matched to a gene: 8. CDR3 size: 14 residues.

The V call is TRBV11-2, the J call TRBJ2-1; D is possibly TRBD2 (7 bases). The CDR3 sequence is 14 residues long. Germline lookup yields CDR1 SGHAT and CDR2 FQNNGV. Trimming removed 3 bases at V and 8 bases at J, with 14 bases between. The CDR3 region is CASSFGSGGYEQFF. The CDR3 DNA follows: TGTGCCAGCAGCTTTGGATCGGGGGGCTATGAGCAGTTCTTC. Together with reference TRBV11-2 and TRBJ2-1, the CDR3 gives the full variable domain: EAGVAQSPRYKIIEKRQSVAFWCNPISGHATLYWYQQILGQGPKLLIQFQNNGVVDDSQLPKDRFSAERLKGVDSTLKIQPAKLEDSAVYLCASSFGSGGYEQFFGPGTRLTVL.

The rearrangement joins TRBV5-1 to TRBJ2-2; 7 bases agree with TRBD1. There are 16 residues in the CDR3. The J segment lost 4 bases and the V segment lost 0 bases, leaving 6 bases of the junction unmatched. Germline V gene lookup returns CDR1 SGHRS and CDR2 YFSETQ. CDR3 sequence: CASSLDPQGPTGELFF. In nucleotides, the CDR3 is TGCGCCAGCAGCTTGGACCCACAGGGGCCCACCGGGGAGCTGTTTTTT.

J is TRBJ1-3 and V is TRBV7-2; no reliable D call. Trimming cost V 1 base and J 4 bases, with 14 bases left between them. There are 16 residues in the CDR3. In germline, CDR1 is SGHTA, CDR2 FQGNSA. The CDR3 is CASSLVTGSGGNTIYF. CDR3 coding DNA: TGTGCCAGCAGCTTAGTTACGGGGTCTGGAGGAAACACCATATATTTT.

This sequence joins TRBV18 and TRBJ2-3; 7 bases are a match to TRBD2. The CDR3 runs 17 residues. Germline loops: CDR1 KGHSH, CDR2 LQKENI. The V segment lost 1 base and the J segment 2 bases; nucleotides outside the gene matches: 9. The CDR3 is CASSPQESGDLTDTQYF. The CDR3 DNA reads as TGTGCCAGCTCACCACAGGAAAGCGGGGACCTCACAGATACGCAGTATTTT.

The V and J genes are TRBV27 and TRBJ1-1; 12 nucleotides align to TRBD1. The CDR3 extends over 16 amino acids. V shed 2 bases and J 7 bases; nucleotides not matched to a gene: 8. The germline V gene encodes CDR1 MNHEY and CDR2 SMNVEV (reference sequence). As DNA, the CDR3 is TGTGCCAGCAGTTTAAGAGGGACAGGGGGCGTTCGTGAAGCTTTCTTT. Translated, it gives CASSLRGTGGVREAFF.

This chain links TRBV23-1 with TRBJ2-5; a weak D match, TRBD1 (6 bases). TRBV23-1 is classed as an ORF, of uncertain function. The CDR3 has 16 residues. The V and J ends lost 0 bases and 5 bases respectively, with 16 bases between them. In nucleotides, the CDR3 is TGCGCCAGCAGTCAATCAAGGACAGCACGTCCCGAGACCCAGTACTTC. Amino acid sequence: CASSQSRTARPETQYF.

The CDR3 coding sequence is TGTGCTAGTGGTTTCCTACGGGGGGCTGCTTTCTTT. Protein product: CASGFLRGAAFF. This chain links TRBV12-5 with TRBJ1-1; a possible D gene is TRBD1 (6 bases). Trimming shortened V by 3 bases and J by 11 bases, and 13 bases separated the two germline ends. Germline V gene data show CDR1 as LGHNT and CDR2 as FRNRAP. The CDR3 covers 12 residues.

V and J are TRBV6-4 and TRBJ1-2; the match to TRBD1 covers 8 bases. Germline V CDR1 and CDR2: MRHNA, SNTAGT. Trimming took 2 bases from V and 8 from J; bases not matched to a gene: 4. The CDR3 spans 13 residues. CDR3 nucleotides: TGTGCCAGCAGTGACGGCCAGGGGGCGGGCTACACCTTC. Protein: CASSDGQGAGYTF.